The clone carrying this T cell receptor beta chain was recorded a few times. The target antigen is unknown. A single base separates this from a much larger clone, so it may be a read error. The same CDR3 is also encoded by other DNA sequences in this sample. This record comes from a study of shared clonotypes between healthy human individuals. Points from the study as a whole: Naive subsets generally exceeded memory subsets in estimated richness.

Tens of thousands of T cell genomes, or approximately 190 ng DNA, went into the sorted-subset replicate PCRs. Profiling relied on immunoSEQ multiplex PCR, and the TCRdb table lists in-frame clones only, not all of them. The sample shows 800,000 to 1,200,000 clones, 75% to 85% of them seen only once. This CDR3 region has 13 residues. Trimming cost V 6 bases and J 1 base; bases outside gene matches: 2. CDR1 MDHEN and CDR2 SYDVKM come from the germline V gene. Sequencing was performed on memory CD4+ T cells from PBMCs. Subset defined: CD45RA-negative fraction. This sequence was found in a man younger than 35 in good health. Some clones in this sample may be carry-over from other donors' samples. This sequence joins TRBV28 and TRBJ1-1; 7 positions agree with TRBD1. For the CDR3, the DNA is TGTGCCAGCAGGAGACAGGGGAACACTGAAGCTTTCTTT. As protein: CASRRQGNTEAFF.